A single sample is the source of the 8 T cell receptor beta chains below, sequenced in a study of blood T cells in healthy people across ages (dated by TCRdb to between 2014 and 2017). The library was generated by 5' RACE. TCRdb lists the instrument as Illumina HiSeq 2500. A second PCR of about 6 to 11 cycles was performed with a sample-barcoded 5' primer and a J-beta primer mix. TCRdb applied fastp at Q25 and MiXCR to the public reads, then kept only in-frame beta chains. CDR3 protein sequences are deduplicated, and each keeps its most common genes and DNA. In all, the sample holds 1.5 million to 2 million distinct CDR3 sequences, and roughly 50% of those were seen once. The ten top clones hold roughly 2.1% of the sample. The source material was blood. The receptors stem from a middle-aged woman in good health.

This rearrangement joins TRBV28 to TRBJ2-4; weak D call: TRBD1 (6 bases). CDR1 is MDHEN and CDR2 is SYDVKM in the germline V gene. CDR3 length: 16 amino acids. Trimming removed 5 bases from V and 0 bases from J, with 14 bases in between. This chain's CDR3 is CASSPRDILAKNIQYF. The CDR3 DNA follows: TGTGCCAGCAGTCCCCGGGACATTTTAGCCAAAAACATTCAGTACTTC. The full variable domain, completed using reference TRBV28 and TRBJ2-4, is DVKVTQSSRYLVKRTGEKVFLECVQDMDHENMFWYRQDPGLGLRLIYFSYDVKMKEKGDIPEGYSVSREKKERFSLILESASTNQTSMYLCASSPRDILAKNIQYFGAGTRLSVL.

The gene calls are TRBV7-2 and TRBJ2-3; the match to TRBD1 covers 9 bases. CDR1 is SGHTA, CDR2 FQGNSA, per germline. J lost 3 bases, V lost 4 bases, and 11 bases had no gene match. This CDR3 has 17 residues. CDR3 region: CASSYQQGAKGTDTQYF. The CDR3 DNA sequence: TGTGCCAGCAGCTACCAACAGGGGGCGAAAGGAACAGATACGCAGTATTTT.

This clonotype came up many times. The chain recombines TRBV29-1 with TRBJ2-3; no definite D call. CDR1 is SQVTM and CDR2 is ANQGSEA in the germline V gene. Trimming shortened V by 4 bases and J by 2 bases, and 16 bases separated the two germline ends. The CDR3 covers 15 residues. The CDR3: CSVVVGSLVTDTQYF. In nucleotides, the CDR3 is TGCAGCGTTGTAGTCGGCTCCCTGGTCACAGATACGCAGTATTTT.

The CDR3 region is CASSPLTGTGGKSEKLFF. DNA of the CDR3: TGTGCCAGCAGTCCCCTAACCGGGACAGGGGGCAAGAGTGAAAAACTGTTTTTT. The chain employs TRBV28 and TRBJ1-4; 12 bases are shared with TRBD1. V gave up 5 bases and J gave up 7 bases; unmatched junction bases: 14. The CDR3 sequence is 18 residues long. From germline, CDR1 is MDHEN and CDR2 SYDVKM.

The chain carries TRBV5-1 and TRBJ2-5; 10 bases are a match to TRBD2. V shed 3 bases, J shed 4 bases, and the junction held 9 bases outside the gene matches. Germline CDR1 SGHRS, CDR2 YFSETQ. The CDR3 runs to 16 residues. Written as DNA, the CDR3 is TGCGCCAGCAGCTCCCAGCGGGGGGGCGATTTAGAGACCCAGTACTTC. Protein: CASSSQRGGDLETQYF.

This clonotype was detected a few times. This chain joins TRBV7-2 and TRBJ2-3; TRBD2 matches at 8 bases. This CDR3 contains 17 residues. Germline trimming cut 2 bases from V and 10 bases from J; bases unmatched to any gene: 17. Per germline, CDR1 SGHTA and CDR2 FQGNSA. The CDR3 nucleotides read TGTGCCAGCAGCTTATGGGAGCGGGGGAGCTGGGAGGTTGCGCAGTATTTT. Amino acid sequence: CASSLWERGSWEVAQYF. Full variable domain (outside the CDR3, taken from reference TRBV7-2 and TRBJ2-3): GAGVSQSPSNKVTEKGKDVELRCDPISGHTALYWYRQSLGQGLEFLIYFQGNSAPDKSGLPSDRFSAERTGGSVSTLTIQRTQQEDSAVYLCASSLWERGSWEVAQYFGPGTRLTVL.

The chain is built from TRBV20-1 and TRBJ2-7, with 10 positions matching TRBD1. The J call may be incorrect, as the DNA end agrees better with TRBJ2-5. Germline V gene data show CDR1 as DFQATT and CDR2 as SNEGSKA (reference sequence). This CDR3 is built from 15 residues. CDR3 in DNA: TGCAGTGCCCGAACCGGGACAGGGGTCTTGGAGACCCAGTACTTC. Amino acids: CSARTGTGVLETQYF.

The gene calls are TRBV20-1 and TRBJ2-3; the D call may be TRBD1 or TRBD2 (5 bases each). Per germline, CDR1 DFQATT and CDR2 SNEGSKA (reference sequence). V shed 1 base and J shed 0 bases, with 14 bases lying between them. The CDR3 has 16 residues. The CDR3 spells CSARVFRGPSTDTQYF. The CDR3 bases are TGCAGTGCTAGAGTATTCCGGGGACCTAGCACAGATACGCAGTATTTT.